These 21 T cell receptor beta chains came from one sample sequenced in a study of T-cell reconstitution after alpha-beta-depleted transplantation in children. During its preparation, the TCRbeta library received unique molecular identifiers. TCRdb analysed the PCR reads with MiXCR anew, one entry per CDR3 protein. The sample contains around 96,000 distinct CDR3 sequences, 12% of which appear only once. Sequenced material: PBMCs from the stem cell graft donor, taken from the stem cell graft. The receptor set was obtained from a human donor who donated a stem cell graft to a child with inherited bone marrow failure.

This clonotype was recorded many times. The chain's CDR3 is CASSYSTGANVLTF. CDR3 in DNA: TGTGCCAGCAGTTACTCGACAGGGGCCAACGTCCTGACTTTC. The V and J genes are TRBV6-5 and TRBJ2-6; D unresolved. The CDR3 totals 14 residues. V was clipped by 0 bases and J by 4 bases, with 4 bases between them. Germline V lookup: CDR1 MNHEY, CDR2 SVGAGI.

The table lists this clonotype with many counts. The chain has TRBV5-1 and TRBJ2-1; 8 bases match TRBD2. Losses at the gene ends were 1 base for V and 0 bases for J; bases not matched to a gene: 15. The CDR3 has 20 residues. The germline gives CDR1 SGHRS, CDR2 YFSETQ. The CDR3 here is CASSLPSGLAGPDSYNEQFF. CDR3 nucleotides: TGCGCCAGCAGCTTGCCTTCCGGGCTAGCGGGCCCGGACTCCTACAATGAGCAGTTCTTC.

This clonotype was counted only a few times. V is TRBV13 and J is TRBJ2-1, with 9 bases aligning to TRBD2. This CDR3 comprises 17 residues. Unmatched junction bases numbered 14, after V lost 4 bases and J lost 7 bases. Germline V gene lookup returns CDR1 PRHDT and CDR2 FYEKMQ (reference sequence). This CDR3 is CASSSPAGAGGLNEQFF. CDR3 nucleotides: TGTGCCAGCAGCTCCCCCGCTGGAGCGGGGGGCTTAAATGAGCAGTTCTTC. The entire variable domain, with the rest obtained from reference TRBV13 and TRBJ2-1, is as follows: AAGVIQSPRHLIKEKRETATLKCYPIPRHDTVYWYQQGPGQDPQFLISFYEKMQSDKGSIPDRFSAQQFSDYHSELNMSSLELGDSALYFCASSSPAGAGGLNEQFFGPGTRLTVL.

Many counts were recorded for this clonotype. The rearrangement joins TRBV7-2 to TRBJ2-2, with 8 bases aligning to TRBD2. The CDR3 covers 16 residues. The V gene's germline CDR1 is SGHTA and CDR2 FQGNSA. V shed 5 bases and J 4 bases; nucleotides not matched to a gene: 9. Written as DNA, the CDR3 is TGTGCCAGCAGCCCTTCCGGGACTAGGTCCACCGGGGAGCTGTTTTTT. This encodes CASSPSGTRSTGELFF.

In its sample, this clonotype was seen many times. The chain recombines TRBV7-9 with TRBJ2-2; tentatively, D is TRBD1 (5 bases). CDR1 and CDR2 (germline): SEHNR, FQNEAQ (reference sequence). There are 14 residues in the CDR3. V was trimmed by 4 bases and J by 1 base, leaving 7 bases between them. CDR3 region: CASSSTGNTGELFF. CDR3 DNA sequence: TGTGCCAGCAGCTCAACAGGGAACACCGGGGAGCTGTTTTTT.

This clonotype occurred many times. The chain combines TRBV3-1 with TRBJ2-1; no definite D call. Trimming left V 6 bases short and J 5 bases short, with 5 bases between. Germline V gene lookup returns CDR1 LGHDT and CDR2 YNNKEL (reference sequence). This CDR3 is 11 amino acids long. The CDR3 here is CASRYDNEQFF. As DNA, the CDR3 is TGTGCCAGCAGGTACGACAATGAGCAGTTCTTC.

This clonotype showed up many times. The V call is TRBV5-1, the J call TRBJ1-1, with 10 bases lining up with TRBD1. From germline, CDR1 is SGHRS and CDR2 YFSETQ. Trimming took 6 bases from V and 1 from J; bases not matched to a gene: 3. This CDR3 comprises 14 residues. The CDR3 DNA reads as TGCGCCAGCAATCGGGACAGGGGGAACACTGAAGCTTTCTTT. This encodes CASNRDRGNTEAFF.

This clonotype was observed many times. The genes are TRBV20-1 and TRBJ2-7; 9 bases fit TRBD1. V dropped 6 bases and J dropped 6; count of bases not matched to a gene: 12. CDR1 is DFQATT and CDR2 is SNEGSKA in the germline V gene (reference sequence). The CDR3 loop spans 14 amino acids. The CDR3 is CSAVLGDRVTEQYF. The CDR3, as DNA: TGCAGTGCCGTCTTGGGGGACAGGGTCACCGAGCAGTACTTC.

This clonotype was counted ten times or more. CDR3 DNA: TGTGCCAGCAGCTGGGACAGGAATGAGCAGTTCTTC. It encodes CASSWDRNEQFF. The V call is TRBV5-5, the J call TRBJ2-1; TRBD1 matches 8 bases. The V and J ends lost 3 bases and 7 bases, in that order; junction bases with no gene match: 0. This CDR3 region has 12 residues. CDR1 is SGHKS and CDR2 is YYEKEE in the germline V gene (reference sequence).

This clonotype has a count of ten or more. The chain's CDR3 is CASSMDKNYGYTF. In DNA, the CDR3 is TGCGCCAGCAGCATGGACAAAAACTATGGCTACACCTTC. The chain combines TRBV5-1 with TRBJ1-2, with a tentative D call TRBD1 (5 bases). The CDR3 has 13 residues. The germline V gene has CDR1 SGHRS and CDR2 YFSETQ. The V end lost 4 bases, the J end lost 2 bases, and 9 bases lay between the germline ends.

This clonotype appeared a few times. This chain joins TRBV7-6 and TRBJ2-7; D remains ambiguous. CDR3 length: 16 amino acids. V dropped 2 bases and J dropped 0 bases, with 14 bases sitting between them. Germline values: CDR1 SGHVS, CDR2 FNYEAQ. The CDR3, as DNA: TGTGCCAGCAGCTTACGCCCAGACCTGAGCTCCTACGAGCAGTACTTC. This gives the protein CASSLRPDLSSYEQYF.

In this sample, this clonotype turned up a few times. The chain carries TRBV6-6 and TRBJ1-6; D not certain. CDR3 length: 15 residues. CDR1 MNHNY and CDR2 SVGAGI come from the germline V gene (reference sequence). Trimming took 7 bases from V and 0 from J, leaving 10 bases between them. This CDR3 reads CASKLHNSYNSPLHF. In nucleotides, the CDR3 is TGTGCCAGCAAGTTGCACAACTCCTATAATTCACCCCTCCACTTT.

This clonotype appeared many times. As DNA, the CDR3 is TGCGCCAGCAGCCAAGATGCTGACAGGGTCTTGATGAACACTGAAGCTTTCTTT. This codes for CASSQDADRVLMNTEAFF. The gene calls are TRBV4-3 and TRBJ1-1, with TRBD1 matching 7 bases. Losses at the gene ends were 0 bases for V and 0 bases for J; bases not matched to a gene: 10. Germline lookup yields CDR1 LGHNA and CDR2 YSLEER. The CDR3 has 18 amino acids.

The table lists this clonotype with many counts. V gene TRBV7-2 combines with J gene TRBJ2-3, with TRBD1 matching over 10 bases. Gene TRBJ1-5 matches the end of the DNA better, so the J call may be wrong. Per germline, CDR1 SGHTA and CDR2 FQGNSA. The CDR3 is 14 amino acids. The CDR3: CASSQDRGTDTQHF. CDR3 sequence (DNA): TGTGCCAGCAGCCAGGACAGGGGGACAGATACGCAGCATTTT.

The rearrangement joins TRBV18 to TRBJ1-3, with D hard to call. Trimming removed 2 bases at V and 3 bases at J, with 14 bases between. The CDR3 is 16 residues long. Germline lookup yields CDR1 KGHSH and CDR2 LQKENI. CDR3 sequence (DNA): TGTGCCAGCTCACCATCGTCCATCGGGAGTGGAAACACCATATATTTT. This translates into CASSPSSIGSGNTIYF.

This clonotype was recorded many times. The chain employs TRBV5-1 and TRBJ2-1, with TRBD2 matching over 8 bases. Germline values: CDR1 SGHRS, CDR2 YFSETQ. V gave up 2 bases and J gave up 0 bases; unmatched junction bases: 1. There are 15 residues in the CDR3. The CDR3 reads CASSFGLASYNEQFF. The CDR3 DNA reads TGCGCCAGCAGCTTCGGACTAGCCTCCTACAATGAGCAGTTCTTC.

In this sample, this clonotype turned up many times. The rearrangement links TRBV12-3 or TRBV12-4 to TRBJ2-7; a possible D gene is TRBD1 (5 bases). The CDR3 length is 14 residues. Trimming left V 5 bases short and J 0 bases short, with 11 bases between. The CDR3 DNA reads TGTGCCAGCAGTGACCTGGACACCTCCTACGAGCAGTACTTC. This gives the protein CASSDLDTSYEQYF.

This clonotype has ten or more counts. The genes are TRBV9 and TRBJ2-3, with 13 nucleotides matching TRBD2. This CDR3 has 16 amino acids. With V trimmed by 3 bases and J by 2 bases, 3 bases remained unmatched. The germline CDR1 and CDR2 sequences are SGDLS and YYNGEE. CDR3 bases: TGTGCCAGCAGCGGGGGACTAGCGGGAATCACAGATACGCAGTATTTT. This gives the protein CASSGGLAGITDTQYF.

This clonotype appeared many times. The CDR3 region has the DNA TGTGCCAGCAGTTTAACCTCTGGAAACACCATATATTTT. This encodes CASSLTSGNTIYF. V gene TRBV27 combines with J gene TRBJ1-3; D gene ambiguous. Trimming pared 2 bases from V and 0 bases from J, leaving 2 bases between. This CDR3 is 13 amino acids long. Germline CDR1 MNHEY, CDR2 SMNVEV (reference sequence).

A word on this clonotype: A much larger clone lies one base from this, so it may be a read error. This rearrangement joins TRBV5-1 to TRBJ1-1; D ambiguous. Germline V gives CDR1 SGHRS, CDR2 YFSETQ. This CDR3 region has 14 residues. The CDR3 region has the DNA TGCGACAGCAGCTTTGGCACCATGAACACTGAAGCTTTCTTT. Translated, it gives CDSSFGTMNTEAFF.

This clonotype was recorded many times. V and J are TRBV7-2 and TRBJ2-7, with 8 bases lining up with TRBD1. Germline V gene sequence: CDR1 SGHTA, CDR2 FQGNSA. This CDR3 spans 15 amino acids. Germline trimming cut 3 bases from V and 2 bases from J; bases unmatched to any gene: 6. The CDR3 DNA is TGTGCCAGCAGCTTCGGACAGGGTTTTCCCTACGAGCAGTACTTC. Protein: CASSFGQGFPYEQYF.